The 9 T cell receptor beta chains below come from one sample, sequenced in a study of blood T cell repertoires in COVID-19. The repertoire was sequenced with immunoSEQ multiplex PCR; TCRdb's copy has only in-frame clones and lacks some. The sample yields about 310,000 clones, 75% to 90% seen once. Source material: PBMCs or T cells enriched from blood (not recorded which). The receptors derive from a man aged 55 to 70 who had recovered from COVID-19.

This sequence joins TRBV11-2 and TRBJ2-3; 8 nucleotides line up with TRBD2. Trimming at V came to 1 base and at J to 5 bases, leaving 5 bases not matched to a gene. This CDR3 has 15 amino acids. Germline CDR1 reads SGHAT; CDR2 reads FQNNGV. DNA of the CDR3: TGTGCCAGCAGCTTAGCGGGAGGGCCGAGAGATACGCAGTATTTT. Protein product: CASSLAGGPRDTQYF. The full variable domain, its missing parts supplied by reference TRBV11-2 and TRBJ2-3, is EAGVAQSPRYKIIEKRQSVAFWCNPISGHATLYWYQQILGQGPKLLIQFQNNGVVDDSQLPKDRFSAERLKGVDSTLKIQPAKLEDSAVYLCASSLAGGPRDTQYFGPGTRLTVL.

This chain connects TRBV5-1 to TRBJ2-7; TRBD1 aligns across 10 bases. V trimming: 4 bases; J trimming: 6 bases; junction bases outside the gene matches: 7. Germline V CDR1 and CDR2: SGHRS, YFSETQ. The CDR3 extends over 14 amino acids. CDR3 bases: TGCGCCAGCAGCCCAAGACAGGGGGCGCCCGAGCAGTACTTC. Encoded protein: CASSPRQGAPEQYF.

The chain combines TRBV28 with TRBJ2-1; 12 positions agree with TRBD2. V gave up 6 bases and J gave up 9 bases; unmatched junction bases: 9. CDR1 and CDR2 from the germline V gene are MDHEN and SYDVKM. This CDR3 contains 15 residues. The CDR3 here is CASRPTSGRTTEQFF. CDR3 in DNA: TGTGCCAGCAGACCGACTAGCGGGAGAACCACTGAGCAGTTCTTC.

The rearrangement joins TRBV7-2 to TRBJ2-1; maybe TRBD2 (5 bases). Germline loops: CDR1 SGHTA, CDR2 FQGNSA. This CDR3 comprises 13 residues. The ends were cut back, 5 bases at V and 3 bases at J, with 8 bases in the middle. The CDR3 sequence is CASSATSYNEQFF. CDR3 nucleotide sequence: TGTGCCAGCAGCGCAACTAGCTACAATGAGCAGTTCTTC. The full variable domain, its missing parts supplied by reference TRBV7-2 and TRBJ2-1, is GAGVSQSPSNKVTEKGKDVELRCDPISGHTALYWYRQSLGQGLEFLIYFQGNSAPDKSGLPSDRFSAERTGGSVSTLTIQRTQQEDSAVYLCASSATSYNEQFFGPGTRLTVL.

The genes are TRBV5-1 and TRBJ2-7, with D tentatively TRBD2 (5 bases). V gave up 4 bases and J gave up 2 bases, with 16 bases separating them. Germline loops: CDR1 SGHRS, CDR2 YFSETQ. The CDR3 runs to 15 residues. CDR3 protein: CASSGVADLAYEQYF. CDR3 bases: TGCGCCAGCAGCGGGGTGGCGGACTTAGCCTACGAGCAGTACTTC.

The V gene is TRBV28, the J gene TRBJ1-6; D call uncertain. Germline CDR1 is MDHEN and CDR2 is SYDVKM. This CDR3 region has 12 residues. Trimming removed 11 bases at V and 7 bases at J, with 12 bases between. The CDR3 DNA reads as TGTGCCGGCGGGCAGTCCAATTCACCCCTCCACTTT. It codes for CAGGQSNSPLHF.

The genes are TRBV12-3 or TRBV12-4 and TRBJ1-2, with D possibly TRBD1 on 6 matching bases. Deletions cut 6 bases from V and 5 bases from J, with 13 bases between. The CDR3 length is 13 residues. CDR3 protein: CASSLRQVYGYTF. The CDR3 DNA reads TGTGCCAGCAGCCTCAGACAGGTATATGGCTACACCTTC.

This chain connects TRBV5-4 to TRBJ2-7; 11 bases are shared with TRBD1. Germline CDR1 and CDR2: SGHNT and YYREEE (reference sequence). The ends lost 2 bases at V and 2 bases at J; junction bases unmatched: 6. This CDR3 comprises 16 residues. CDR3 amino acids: CASSFLVGQGAYEQYF. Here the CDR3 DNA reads TGTGCCAGCAGCTTCCTTGTGGGACAGGGGGCCTACGAGCAGTACTTC.

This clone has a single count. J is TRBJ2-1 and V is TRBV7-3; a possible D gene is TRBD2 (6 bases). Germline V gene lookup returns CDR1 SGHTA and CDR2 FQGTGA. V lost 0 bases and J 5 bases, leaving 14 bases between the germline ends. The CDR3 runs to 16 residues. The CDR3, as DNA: TGTGCCAGCAGCTTAACGACGGGGGAAGGGCACAATGAGCAGTTCTTC. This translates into CASSLTTGEGHNEQFF.